One and the same sample provided the 7 T cell receptor beta chains below, sequenced in a study of OX40 agonist ivuxolimab in advanced cancers. This table comes from immunoSEQ multiplex PCR, and its TCRdb copy is limited to in-frame clones, with some not included. The sample holds around 29,000 clones, 91% seen once. The sequences come from CD4+ or CD8+ T cells sorted from blood, collected in a trial of the OX40 agonist ivuxolimab. These receptor sequences come from an adult with an advanced solid tumor such as melanoma, head and neck, liver or kidney cancer.

This chain joins TRBV7-9 and TRBJ2-1; no reliable D call. CDR1 and CDR2 (germline): SEHNR, FQNEAQ (reference sequence). CDR3 length: 12 amino acids. The V end lost 5 bases, the J end lost 8 bases, and 10 bases lay between the germline ends. The CDR3 coding sequence is TGTGCCAGCAGCCGGCGGTGGGATGAGCAGTTCTTC. Protein: CASSRRWDEQFF.

The V and J genes are TRBV30 and TRBJ1-1; possible D gene TRBD1, 5 bases. This CDR3 comprises 13 residues. Between the trimmed V and J ends, which lost 5 bases and 10 bases, there was a span of 20 bases. CDR1 is GTSNPN and CDR2 is SVGIG in the germline V gene (reference sequence). This chain's CDR3 is CAWWGPPAGGAFF. In DNA form, the CDR3 reads TGTGCCTGGTGGGGTCCTCCCGCGGGGGGAGCTTTCTTT.

V usage is TRBV5-1 and J usage is TRBJ2-7, with 11 bases aligning to TRBD1. Losses at the gene ends were 5 bases for V and 1 base for J; bases not matched to a gene: 5. The CDR3 sequence is 15 residues long. Per the germline V gene, CDR1 is SGHRS and CDR2 is YFSETQ. This chain's CDR3 is CASSLGQGVSYEQYF. The CDR3, as DNA: TGCGCCAGCAGTCTGGGACAGGGGGTTTCCTACGAGCAGTACTTC.

This sequence joins TRBV28 and TRBJ1-6; no reliable D call. V lost 7 bases, J lost 0 bases, and 10 bases lay in between. The V gene's germline CDR1 is MDHEN and CDR2 SYDVKM. This CDR3 has 15 amino acids. This CDR3 reads CASNTASSYNSPLHF. In DNA form, the CDR3 reads TGTGCCAGCAACACAGCAAGCTCCTATAATTCACCCCTCCACTTT.

The rearrangement uses TRBV7-9 and TRBJ1-2; no clear D. The CDR3 spans 12 residues. Trimming shortened V by 6 bases and J by 4 bases, and 9 bases separated the two germline ends. The germline gives CDR1 SEHNR, CDR2 FQNEAQ (reference sequence). The CDR3 DNA reads as TGTGCCAGCAGGGTACAGATCTATGGCTACACCTTC. Translation gives CASRVQIYGYTF.

The CDR3 reads CAWSPLSTRDGYTF. Written as DNA, the CDR3 is TGTGCCTGGAGTCCCCTTTCAACAAGGGATGGCTACACCTTC. The J gene is TRBJ1-2, the V gene TRBV30; no reliable D call. Trimming cost V 2 bases and J 6 bases, with 16 bases left between them. Germline V gene data show CDR1 as GTSNPN and CDR2 as SVGIG (reference sequence). CDR3 length equals 14 residues. The complete variable domain, with remaining parts taken from reference TRBV30 and TRBJ1-2, reads SQTIHQWPATLVQPVGSPLSLECTVEGTSNPNLYWYRQAAGRGLQLLFYSVGIGQISSEVPQNLSASRPQDRQFILSSKKLLLSDSGFYLCAWSPLSTRDGYTFGSGTRLTVV.

The V call is TRBV7-3, the J call TRBJ2-3; TRBD2 is a possible D gene (5 bases). V was clipped by 4 bases and J by 1 base, with 9 bases between them. The CDR3 loop spans 14 amino acids. In germline, CDR1 is SGHTA, CDR2 FQGTGA. This CDR3 reads CASSSVGGTDTQYF. The CDR3, as DNA: TGTGCCAGCAGCTCCGTCGGGGGCACAGATACGCAGTATTTT.